This T cell receptor (beta chain) appears in the sequencing data of a study of CD4 T cells in relation to SARS-CoV-2 and coronaviruses. Study information: Controls used an HIV-1 Nef peptide pool or no peptide. Crossreactive spike epitopes shared across donors were mapped to their HLA restriction.

The CDR3 is 14 amino acids. Between the trimmed V and J ends, which lost 1 base and 3 bases, there was a span of 10 bases. Per germline, CDR1 LGHNA and CDR2 YSLEER. CD4+ T cells from unexposed donors were obtained before the COVID-19 pandemic (2011-2018). CD4+ T cells were isolated from the cells after about 11 days of culture. Testing used SARS-CoV-2 S/N and four cold-coronavirus spikes on unexposed-donor CD4+ T cells, cells permitting. TCRdb keeps only in-frame clones here, not all; method: immunoSEQ multiplex PCR. This sample has 20,000 to 25,000 clones, with around three quarters found just once. Concerning this clone: Its antigen is not identified.

The rearrangement links TRBV4-3 to TRBJ2-7; no definite D call. This TCR was recovered from a human donor in good health. Specimen: CD4+ T cells from PBMCs, cultured in vitro. In DNA, the CDR3 is TGCGCCAGCAGCCAAGCTTTCGACCGCTACGAGCAGTACTTC. As protein: CASSQAFDRYEQYF.